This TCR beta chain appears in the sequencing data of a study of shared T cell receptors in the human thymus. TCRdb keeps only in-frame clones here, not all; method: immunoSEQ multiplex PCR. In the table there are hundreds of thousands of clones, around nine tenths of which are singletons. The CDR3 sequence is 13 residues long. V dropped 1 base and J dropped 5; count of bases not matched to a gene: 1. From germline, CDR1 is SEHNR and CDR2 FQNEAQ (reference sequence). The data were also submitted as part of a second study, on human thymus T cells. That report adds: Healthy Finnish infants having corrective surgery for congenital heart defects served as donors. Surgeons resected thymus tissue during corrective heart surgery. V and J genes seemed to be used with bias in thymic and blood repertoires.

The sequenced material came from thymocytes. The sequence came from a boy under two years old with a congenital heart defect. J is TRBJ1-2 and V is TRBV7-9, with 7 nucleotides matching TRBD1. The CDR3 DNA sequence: TGTGCCAGCAGCTTAGGCAGGGGGTATGGCTACACCTTC. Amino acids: CASSLGRGYGYTF.